This T cell receptor beta chain originates from a study of blood T cell repertoires in COVID-19. The wider study: Acute and convalescent COVID-19 samples came from the United States, Italy and Spain. PBMCs, B-cell-depleted T cells, or T cells provided the cDNA or gDNA that made up the material.

This clone has only a few counts. Original processing methods: Nucleated cell number was recorded as an estimate derived from reference gene primer amplification. Only in-frame clones appear in the TCRdb table, and some are missing; sequencing was by immunoSEQ multiplex PCR. V and J calls and clone size are those listed in that table; D and trimming were worked out from the DNA. The profile shows 40,000 to 45,000 clones, roughly 79% of them singletons. Germline lookup yields CDR1 SGHRS and CDR2 YFSETQ. CDR3 length: 15 amino acids. Trimming took 6 bases from V and 2 from J, leaving 18 bases between them.

This chain uses TRBV5-1 with TRBJ2-7; maybe TRBD1 (6 bases). Source material: peripheral blood. This clonotype was obtained from a woman older than 75 with acute or convalescent COVID-19. The CDR3 spells CASTRDNLGPYEQYF. The CDR3 nucleotides are TGCGCCAGCACCCGGGACAACCTGGGGCCCTACGAGCAGTACTTC.